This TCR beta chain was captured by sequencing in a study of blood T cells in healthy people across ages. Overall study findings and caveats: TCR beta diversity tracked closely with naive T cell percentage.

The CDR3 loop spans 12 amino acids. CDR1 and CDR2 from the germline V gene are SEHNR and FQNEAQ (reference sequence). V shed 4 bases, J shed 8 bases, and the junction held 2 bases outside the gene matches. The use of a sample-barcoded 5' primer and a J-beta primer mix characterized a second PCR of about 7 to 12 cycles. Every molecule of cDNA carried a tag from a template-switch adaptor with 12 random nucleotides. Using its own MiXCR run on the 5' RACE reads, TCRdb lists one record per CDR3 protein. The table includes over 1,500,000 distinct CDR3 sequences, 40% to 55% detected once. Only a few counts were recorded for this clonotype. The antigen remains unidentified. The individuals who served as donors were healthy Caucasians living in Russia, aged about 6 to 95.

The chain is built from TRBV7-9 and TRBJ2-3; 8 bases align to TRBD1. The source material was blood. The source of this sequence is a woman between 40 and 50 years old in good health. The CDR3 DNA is TGTGCCAGCAGCTCGACAGGGGCTACGCAGTATTTT. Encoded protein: CASSSTGATQYF.